This is a list of T cell receptor beta chains from one sample in a study of T cell repertoires in cytomegalovirus infection. MiXCR, run by TCRdb on the reads, gives a single entry per CDR3 protein. The sample lists 550,000 to 850,000 distinct CDR3 sequences, around a third seen once, with 15% to 20% in the top ten. What these receptors recognize is not known. Sequenced here: cultured PBMCs, sampled from culture after CMV antigen stimulation. These receptors were collected from a human donor in good health (CMV status not recorded). Some clones in this sample may be carry-over from other donors' samples. Each CDR3 is given without its conserved first and last residue.

>TRBV24-1
ATDGLRVDTGELF
>TRBV5-8
ASRSRSSGNTIY
>TRBV28
ASSHLGRSEQY
>TRBV6-1
ASFGQGSQPQH
>TRBV4-2
ASSQGDTHSYEQY
>TRBV7-2
ASSLARSPGTEAF
>TRBV27
ASAGFNGEQY
>TRBV11-2
ASTSRLAGLAYEQY
>TRBV4-3
ASSQWTGAYNEQF
>TRBV19
ASSQQVVPGELF
>TRBV7-8
ASSFRDRDRDEQL
>TRBV6-2/TRBV6-3
ASSYCGGSCSPLH
>TRBV13
ASSGGMGNQPQH
>TRBV28
ASSPPGIPDTQY
>TRBV6-6
ASSRGGIDTQY
>TRBV27
ASNPPGRRGEQY
>TRBV10-3
AISEGTNGGNQPQH
>TRBV5-1
ASSLEQGGTEAF
>TRBV20-1
SARVRGPYNEQF
>TRBV7-9
ASSLGLAGDSYNEQF
>TRBV20-1
SAPPRTGSNQPQH
>TRBV7-2
ASSFQGSPLH
>TRBV7-9
ASPSQGTVGYT
>TRBV7-2
ASSPDSGGASEAF
>TRBV7-2
ASSLRADTEAF
>TRBV19
ASKGLPHYNEQF
>TRBV7-8
ASSYAGVGRDTQY
>TRBV5-4
ASSTRGQNNSPLH
>TRBV15
ATSRAPRFSNQPQH
>TRBV7-2
ASSLTGWGTDTQY
>TRBV20-1
SARLQGSPGYT
>TRBV24-1
ATSDSLNQPQH
>TRBV28
ASSLRGYDEQY
>TRBV25-1
ASSERFTISYQETQY
>TRBV20-1
SASAPHPYNEQF
>TRBV4-2
ASSQVPGGKNIQY
>TRBV6-1
ATLRGSQETQY
>TRBV7-8
ASSLPGAANTGELF
>TRBV6-8
ASSFGGLPSQETQY
>TRBV7-6
ASSPDRRREAF
>TRBV27
ASSPGTAPPRTQY
>TRBV7-6
ASSYPWQGSYNEQF
>TRBV24-1
ATSDGWGHTGELF
>TRBV7-9
ASTPIVGSSQETQY
>TRBV11-1
ASSIPGQAFSYEQY
>TRBV7-2
ASSKPQGFLGYT
>TRBV19
ASRAEGARGYT
>TRBV7-2
ASSPRTSDIWDEQF
>TRBV7-9
ASSSGVAYEQY